The rows below give T cell receptor beta chains drawn from one sample of a study of radiotherapy plus CTLA-4 blockade in lung cancer. Produced via immunoSEQ multiplex PCR; TCRdb's table is partial and in-frame only. This table has 90,000 to 95,000 clones, 83% appearing once. The specimen comprised peripheral blood, sampled from a patient treated with radiotherapy plus ipilimumab. The receptors shown here come from a human donor with non-small cell lung cancer who had stable disease on radiotherapy plus ipilimumab. Both conserved end residues are part of each CDR3. The D gene is left open where the match is weak. Clone size is given for some rows only: seen once, a few or many times, or a class if the clone is expanded.

j_gene,abundance,v_gene,d_gene,CDR3aa,CDR3nt
TRBJ2-3,.,TRBV28,TRBD1,CASSLVRGTDTQYF,TGTGCCAGCAGTTTAGTCAGGGGGACAGATACGCAGTATTTT
TRBJ1-1,few,TRBV4-1,TRBD1,CASRLTGGMNTEAFF,TGCGCCAGCAGGTTGACAGGGGGCATGAACACTGAAGCTTTCTTT
TRBJ1-1,.,TRBV2,TRBD1,CASSVGGGDTEAFF,TGTGCCAGCAGTGTAGGGGGCGGGGACACTGAAGCTTTCTTT
TRBJ1-2,.,TRBV9,.,CASSVDRARYTF,TGTGCCAGCAGCGTAGATAGGGCGCGCTACACCTTC
TRBJ2-1,.,TRBV7-2,.,CASSFRASDNEQFF,TGTGCCAGCAGCTTTCGGGCTTCCGACAATGAGCAGTTCTTC
TRBJ2-3,.,TRBV11-2,TRBD2,CASSLAFKLRPRGGDTQYF,TGTGCCAGCAGCTTAGCCTTCAAGCTAAGACCACGGGGGGGAGATACGCAGTATTTT
TRBJ2-3,.,TRBV14,.,CASSQQPGTTDTQYF,TGTGCCAGCAGCCAACAACCGGGCACCACAGATACGCAGTATTTT
TRBJ2-5,once,TRBV5-4,TRBD2,CASTAGVEETQYF,TGTGCCAGCACCGCGGGGGTAGAAGAGACCCAGTACTTC
TRBJ2-1,few,TRBV7-9,TRBD1,CASSSDRARTYNEQFF,TGTGCCAGCAGTTCCGACAGGGCCCGAACCTACAATGAGCAGTTCTTC
TRBJ1-5,.,TRBV30,.,CAWSTGTPNQPQHF,TGTGCCTGGAGTACCGGGACACCCAATCAGCCCCAGCATTTT
TRBJ1-2,.,TRBV5-1,.,CASSLGGPNGYTF,TGCGCCAGCAGCTTGGGGGGCCCTAATGGCTACACCTTC
TRBJ2-1,.,TRBV7-8,TRBD2,CASSLGSGRVHNEQFF,TGTGCCAGCAGCTTAGGAAGCGGGAGAGTCCACAATGAGCAGTTCTTC
TRBJ2-2,few,TRBV6-1,.,CASSPRRVYGELFF,TGTGCCAGCAGTCCACGACGGGTCTACGGGGAGCTGTTTTTT
TRBJ2-1,.,TRBV7-6,TRBD2,CASSLGGGAQQFF,TGTGCCAGCAGCTTAGGCGGGGGGGCCCAGCAGTTCTTC